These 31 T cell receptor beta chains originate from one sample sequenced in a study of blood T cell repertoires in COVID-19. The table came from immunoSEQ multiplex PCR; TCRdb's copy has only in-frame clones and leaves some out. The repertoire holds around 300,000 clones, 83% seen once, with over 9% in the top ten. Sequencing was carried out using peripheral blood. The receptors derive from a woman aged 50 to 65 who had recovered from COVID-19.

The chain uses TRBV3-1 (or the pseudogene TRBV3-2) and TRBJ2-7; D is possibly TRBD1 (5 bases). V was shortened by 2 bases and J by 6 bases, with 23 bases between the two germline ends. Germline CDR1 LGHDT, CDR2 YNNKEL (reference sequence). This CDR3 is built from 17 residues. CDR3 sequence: CASSQTRRQSPRPEQYF. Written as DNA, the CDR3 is TGTGCCAGCAGCCAAACCCGACGACAGTCGCCACGGCCCGAGCAGTACTTC.

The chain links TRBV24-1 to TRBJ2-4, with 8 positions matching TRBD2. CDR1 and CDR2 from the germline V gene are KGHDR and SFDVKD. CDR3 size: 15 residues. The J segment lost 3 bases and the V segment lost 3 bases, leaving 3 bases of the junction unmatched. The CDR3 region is CATSDREGSKNIQYF. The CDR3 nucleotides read TGTGCCACCAGTGATCGGGAGGGGAGCAAAAACATTCAGTACTTC.

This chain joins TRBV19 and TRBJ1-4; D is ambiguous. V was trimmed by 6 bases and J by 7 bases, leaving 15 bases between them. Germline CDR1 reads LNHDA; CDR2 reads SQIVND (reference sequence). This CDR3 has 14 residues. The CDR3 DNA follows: TGTGCCAGTAGCCTTGCCACGGCGGGTGAAAAACTGTTTTTT. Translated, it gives CASSLATAGEKLFF. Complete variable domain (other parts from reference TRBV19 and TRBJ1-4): DGGITQSPKYLFRKEGQNVTLSCEQNLNHDAMYWYRQDPGQGLRLIYYSQIVNDFQKGDIAEGYSVSREKKESFPLTVTSAQKNPTAFYLCASSLATAGEKLFFGSGTQLSVL.

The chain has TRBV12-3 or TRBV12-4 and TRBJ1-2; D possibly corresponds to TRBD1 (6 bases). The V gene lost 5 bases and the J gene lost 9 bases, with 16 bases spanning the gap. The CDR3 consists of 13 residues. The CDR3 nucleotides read TGTGCCAGCAGTCCCCGAAAGGGGGAGAGCTACACCTTC. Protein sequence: CASSPRKGESYTF.

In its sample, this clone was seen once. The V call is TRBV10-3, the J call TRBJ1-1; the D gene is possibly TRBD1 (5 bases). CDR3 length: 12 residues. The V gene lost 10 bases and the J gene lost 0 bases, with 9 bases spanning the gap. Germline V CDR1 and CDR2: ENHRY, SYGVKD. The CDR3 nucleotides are TGTGCCACCTGGGGCGTGAACACTGAAGCTTTCTTT. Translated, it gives CATWGVNTEAFF.

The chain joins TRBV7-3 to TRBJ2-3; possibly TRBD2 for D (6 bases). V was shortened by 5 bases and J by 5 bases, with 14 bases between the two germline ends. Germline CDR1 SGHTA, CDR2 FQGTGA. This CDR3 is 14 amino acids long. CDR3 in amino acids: CASSPTGREDTQYF. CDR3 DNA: TGTGCCAGCAGCCCAACGGGGCGGGAAGATACGCAGTATTTT.

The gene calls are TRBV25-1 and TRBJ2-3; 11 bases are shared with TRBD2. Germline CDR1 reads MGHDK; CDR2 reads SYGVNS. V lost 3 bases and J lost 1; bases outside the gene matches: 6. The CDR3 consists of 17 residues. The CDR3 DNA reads TGTGCCAGCAGTGAGTTGGGACTAGCGGATCGCACAGATACGCAGTATTTT. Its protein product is CASSELGLADRTDTQYF.

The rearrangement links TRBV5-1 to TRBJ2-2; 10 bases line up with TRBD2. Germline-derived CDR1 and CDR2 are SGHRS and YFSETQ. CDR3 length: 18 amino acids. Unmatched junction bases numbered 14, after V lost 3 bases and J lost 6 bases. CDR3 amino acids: CASSSTASGGPGAGELFF. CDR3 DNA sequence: TGCGCCAGCAGCTCCACGGCTAGCGGGGGCCCCGGCGCCGGGGAGCTGTTTTTT.

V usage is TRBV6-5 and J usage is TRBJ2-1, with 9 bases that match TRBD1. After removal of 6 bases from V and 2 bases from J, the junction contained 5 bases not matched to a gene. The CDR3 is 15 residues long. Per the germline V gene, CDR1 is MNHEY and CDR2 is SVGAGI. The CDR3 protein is CASRKTGGTYNEQFF. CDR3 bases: TGTGCCAGCAGAAAAACAGGGGGCACCTACAATGAGCAGTTCTTC.

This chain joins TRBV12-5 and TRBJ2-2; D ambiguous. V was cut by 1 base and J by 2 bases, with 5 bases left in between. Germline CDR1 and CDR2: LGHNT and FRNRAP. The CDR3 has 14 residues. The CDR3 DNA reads TGTGCTAGTGGTTTGGGCAGAAACACCGGGGAGCTGTTTTTT. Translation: CASGLGRNTGELFF.

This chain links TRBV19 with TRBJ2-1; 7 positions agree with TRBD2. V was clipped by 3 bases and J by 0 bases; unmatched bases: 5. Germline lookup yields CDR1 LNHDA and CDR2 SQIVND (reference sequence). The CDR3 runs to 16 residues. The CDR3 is CASSIGSGGSYNEQFF. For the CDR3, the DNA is TGTGCCAGTAGTATTGGATCGGGGGGCTCCTACAATGAGCAGTTCTTC.

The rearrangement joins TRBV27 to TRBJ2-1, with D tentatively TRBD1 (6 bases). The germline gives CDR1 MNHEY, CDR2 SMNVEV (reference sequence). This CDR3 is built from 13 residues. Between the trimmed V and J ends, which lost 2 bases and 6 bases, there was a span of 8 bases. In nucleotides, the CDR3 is TGTGCCAGCAGTTTAAACAGGGCCAATGAGCAGTTCTTC. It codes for CASSLNRANEQFF.

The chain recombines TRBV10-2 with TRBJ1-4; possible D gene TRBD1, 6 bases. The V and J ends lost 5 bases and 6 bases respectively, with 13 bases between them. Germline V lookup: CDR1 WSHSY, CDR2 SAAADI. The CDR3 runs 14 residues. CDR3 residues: CASSHTGPDEKLFF. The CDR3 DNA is TGCGCCAGCAGTCACACAGGGCCGGATGAAAAACTGTTTTTT.

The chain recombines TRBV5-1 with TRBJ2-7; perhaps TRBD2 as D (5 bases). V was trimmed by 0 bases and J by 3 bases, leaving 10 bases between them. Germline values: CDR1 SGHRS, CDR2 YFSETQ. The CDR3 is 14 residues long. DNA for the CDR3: TGCGCCAGCAGCTTGGAATCCGGGAACTACGAGCAGTACTTC. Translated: CASSLESGNYEQYF. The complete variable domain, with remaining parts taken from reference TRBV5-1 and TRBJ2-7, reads KAGVTQTPRYLIKTRGQQVTLSCSPISGHRSVSWYQQTPGQGLQFLFEYFSETQRNKGNFPGRFSGRQFSNSRSEMNVSTLELGDSALYLCASSLESGNYEQYFGPGTRLTVT.

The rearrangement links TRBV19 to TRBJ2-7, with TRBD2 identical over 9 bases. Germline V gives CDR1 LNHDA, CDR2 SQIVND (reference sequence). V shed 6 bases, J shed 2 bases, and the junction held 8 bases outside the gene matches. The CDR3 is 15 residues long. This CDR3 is CASRAGGPRAYEQYF. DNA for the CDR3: TGTGCCAGTAGGGCGGGAGGGCCGCGGGCCTACGAGCAGTACTTC.

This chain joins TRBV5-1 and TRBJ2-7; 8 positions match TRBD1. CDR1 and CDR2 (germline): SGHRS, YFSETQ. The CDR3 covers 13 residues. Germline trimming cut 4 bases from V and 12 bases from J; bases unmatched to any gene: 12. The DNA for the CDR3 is TGCGCCAGCAGCGCGAATGACCAGGGGGCTTTGTACTTC. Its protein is CASSANDQGALYF. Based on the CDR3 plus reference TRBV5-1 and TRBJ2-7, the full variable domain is KAGVTQTPRYLIKTRGQQVTLSCSPISGHRSVSWYQQTPGQGLQFLFEYFSETQRNKGNFPGRFSGRQFSNSRSEMNVSTLELGDSALYLCASSANDQGALYFGPGTRLTVT.

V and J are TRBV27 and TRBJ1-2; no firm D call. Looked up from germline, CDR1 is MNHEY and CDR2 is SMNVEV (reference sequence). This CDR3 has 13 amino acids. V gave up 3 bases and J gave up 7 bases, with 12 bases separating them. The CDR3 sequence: CASSFRSGFGYTF. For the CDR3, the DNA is TGTGCCAGCAGTTTTCGGTCGGGGTTTGGCTACACCTTC.

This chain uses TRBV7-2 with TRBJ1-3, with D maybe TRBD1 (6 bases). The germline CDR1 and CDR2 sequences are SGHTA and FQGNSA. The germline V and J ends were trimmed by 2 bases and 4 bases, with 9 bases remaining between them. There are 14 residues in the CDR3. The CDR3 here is CASSLQGPGNTIYF. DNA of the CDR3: TGTGCCAGCAGCTTACAGGGGCCGGGAAACACCATATATTTT.

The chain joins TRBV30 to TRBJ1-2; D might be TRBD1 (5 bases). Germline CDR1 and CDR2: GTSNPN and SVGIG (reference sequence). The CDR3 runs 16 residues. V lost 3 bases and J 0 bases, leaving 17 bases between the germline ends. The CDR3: CAWSGTGYGANYGYTF. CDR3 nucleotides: TGTGCCTGGAGCGGGACTGGGTACGGGGCTAACTATGGCTACACCTTC.

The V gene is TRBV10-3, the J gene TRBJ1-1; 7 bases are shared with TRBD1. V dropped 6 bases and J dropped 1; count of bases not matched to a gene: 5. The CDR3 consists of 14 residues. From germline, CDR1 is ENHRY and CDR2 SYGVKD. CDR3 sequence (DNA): TGTGCCATCAGGGAACGACAGGGGAACACTGAAGCTTTCTTT. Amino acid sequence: CAIRERQGNTEAFF.

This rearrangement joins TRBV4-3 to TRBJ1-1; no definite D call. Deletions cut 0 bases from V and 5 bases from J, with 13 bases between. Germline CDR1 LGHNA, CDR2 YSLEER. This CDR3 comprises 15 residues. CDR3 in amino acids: CASSQDEGLGTEAFF. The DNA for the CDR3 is TGCGCCAGCAGCCAAGATGAGGGCCTGGGAACTGAAGCTTTCTTT.

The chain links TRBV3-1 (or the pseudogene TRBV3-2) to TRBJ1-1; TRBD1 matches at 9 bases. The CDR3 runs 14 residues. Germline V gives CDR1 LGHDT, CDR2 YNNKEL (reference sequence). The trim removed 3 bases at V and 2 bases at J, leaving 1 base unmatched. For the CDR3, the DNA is TGTGCCAGCAGCCAGGACAGGGGTAACACTGAAGCTTTCTTT. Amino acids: CASSQDRGNTEAFF.

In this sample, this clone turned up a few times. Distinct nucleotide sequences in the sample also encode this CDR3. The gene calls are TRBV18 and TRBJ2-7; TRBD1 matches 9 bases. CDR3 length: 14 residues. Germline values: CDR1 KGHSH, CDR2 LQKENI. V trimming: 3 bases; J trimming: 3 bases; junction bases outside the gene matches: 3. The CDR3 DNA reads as TGTGCCAGCTCACCGCGACAGGGGGTCTACGAGCAGTACTTC. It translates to CASSPRQGVYEQYF.

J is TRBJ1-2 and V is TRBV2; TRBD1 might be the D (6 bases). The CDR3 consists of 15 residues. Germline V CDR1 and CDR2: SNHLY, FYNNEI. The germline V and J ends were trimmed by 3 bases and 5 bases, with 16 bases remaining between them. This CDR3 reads CASSEGAGWNYGYTF. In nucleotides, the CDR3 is TGTGCCAGCAGTGAGGGGGCAGGGTGGAATTATGGCTACACCTTC. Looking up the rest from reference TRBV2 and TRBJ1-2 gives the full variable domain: EPEVTQTPSHQVTQMGQEVILRCVPISNHLYFYWYRQILGQKVEFLVSFYNNEISEKSEIFDDQFSVERPDGSNFTLKIRSTKLEDSAMYFCASSEGAGWNYGYTFGSGTRLTVV.

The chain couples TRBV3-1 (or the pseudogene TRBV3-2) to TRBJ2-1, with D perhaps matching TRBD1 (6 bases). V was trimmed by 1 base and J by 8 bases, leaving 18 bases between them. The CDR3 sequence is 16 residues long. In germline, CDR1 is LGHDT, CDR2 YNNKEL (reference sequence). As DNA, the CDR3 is TGTGCCAGCAGCCAAGGTTTGGACAGTCGGGTCGATGAGCAGTTCTTC. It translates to CASSQGLDSRVDEQFF.

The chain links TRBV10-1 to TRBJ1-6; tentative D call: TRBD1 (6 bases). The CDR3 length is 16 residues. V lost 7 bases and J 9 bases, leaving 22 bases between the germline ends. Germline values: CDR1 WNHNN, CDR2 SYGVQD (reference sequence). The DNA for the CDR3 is TGCGCCAGCACAAGAGGGGCTGGGGGCGCGGGTTCACCCCTCCACTTT. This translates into CASTRGAGGAGSPLHF.

The CDR3 reads CASSWMTGTNYGYTF. CDR3 nucleotide sequence: TGTGCCAGCAGCTGGATGACAGGAACTAACTATGGCTACACCTTC. V and J are TRBV5-4 and TRBJ1-2; TRBD1 might be the D (6 bases). The CDR3 is 15 residues long. Between the trimmed V and J ends, which lost 3 bases and 0 bases, there was a span of 12 bases. Germline lookup yields CDR1 SGHNT and CDR2 YYREEE (reference sequence).

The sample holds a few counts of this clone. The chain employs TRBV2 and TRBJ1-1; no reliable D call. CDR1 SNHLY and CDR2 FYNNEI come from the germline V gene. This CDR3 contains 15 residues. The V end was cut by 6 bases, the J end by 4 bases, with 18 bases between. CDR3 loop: CASSPRSGSGTEAFF. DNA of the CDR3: TGTGCCAGCAGCCCTAGATCCGGGTCGGGCACTGAAGCTTTCTTT.

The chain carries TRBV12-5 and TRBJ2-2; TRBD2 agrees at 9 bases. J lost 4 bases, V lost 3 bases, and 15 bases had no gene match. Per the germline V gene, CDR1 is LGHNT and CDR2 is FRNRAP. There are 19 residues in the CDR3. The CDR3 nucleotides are TGTGCTAGTGGTTTCGTCCTAGCGGGAATCCCAAACCCCACCGGGGAGCTGTTTTTT. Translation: CASGFVLAGIPNPTGELFF.

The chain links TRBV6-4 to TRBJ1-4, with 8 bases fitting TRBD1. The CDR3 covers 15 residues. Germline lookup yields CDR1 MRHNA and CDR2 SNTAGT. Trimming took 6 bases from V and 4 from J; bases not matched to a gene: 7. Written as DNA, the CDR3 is TGTGCCAGCAGCACCGGGACAGGAAATAATGAAAAACTGTTTTTT. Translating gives CASSTGTGNNEKLFF.

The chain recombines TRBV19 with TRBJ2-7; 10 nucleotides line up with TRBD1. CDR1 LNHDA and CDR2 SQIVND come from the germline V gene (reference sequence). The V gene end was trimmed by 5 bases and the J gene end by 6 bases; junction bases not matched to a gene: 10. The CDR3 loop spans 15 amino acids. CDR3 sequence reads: CASSATGTGVVEQYF. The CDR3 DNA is TGTGCCAGTAGTGCTACCGGGACAGGGGTCGTCGAGCAGTACTTC.